These 8 T cell receptor beta chains share one sample of origin, sequenced in a study of blood T cell repertoires in COVID-19. Assay used: immunoSEQ multiplex PCR; TCRdb lists only in-frame clones, some missing. The table has 150,000 to 200,000 clones, 65% to 85% seen once. Material for sequencing was peripheral blood. These receptors were taken from a woman aged 80 or over with active or convalescent COVID-19.

The chain has TRBV2 and TRBJ1-1; a weak D match, TRBD1 (5 bases). Germline lookup yields CDR1 SNHLY and CDR2 FYNNEI. Trimming removed 6 bases from V and 7 bases from J, with 9 bases in between. The CDR3 runs to 11 residues. This CDR3 is CASREGREAFF. The CDR3 bases are TGTGCCAGCAGGGAGGGACGTGAAGCTTTCTTT.

CDR3 sequence reads: CASSVESQGRPQHF. As DNA, the CDR3 is TGTGCCAGCAGCGTAGAGTCCCAGGGCAGGCCCCAGCATTTT. The rearrangement links TRBV9 to TRBJ1-5; the D gene is possibly TRBD1 (5 bases). The V gene's germline CDR1 is SGDLS and CDR2 YYNGEE. Trimming left V 0 bases short and J 9 bases short, with 13 bases between. CDR3 length: 14 amino acids.

V gene TRBV18 combines with J gene TRBJ1-2, with TRBD1 matching over 9 bases. Trimming at V came to 3 bases and at J to 6 bases, leaving 5 bases not matched to a gene. The V gene's germline CDR1 is KGHSH and CDR2 LQKENI. There are 14 residues in the CDR3. CDR3 in DNA: TGTGCCAGCTCACCGCCGGGGGACAGGGATGGCTACACCTTC. Its translation is CASSPPGDRDGYTF.

The chain is built from TRBV12-5 and TRBJ1-6; maybe TRBD1 (6 bases). V dropped 5 bases and J dropped 7 bases, with 12 bases sitting between them. This CDR3 contains 14 residues. CDR1 is LGHNT and CDR2 is FRNRAP in the germline V gene. The CDR3 spells CASGRTAENSPLHF. In nucleotides, the CDR3 is TGTGCTAGTGGTCGGACAGCGGAAAATTCACCCCTCCACTTT.

The rearrangement joins TRBV19 to TRBJ1-2, with a possible D match to TRBD1 (6 bases). CDR1 and CDR2 (germline): LNHDA, SQIVND (reference sequence). CDR3 length equals 18 residues. Trimming cost V 0 bases and J 3 bases, with 20 bases left between them. The chain's CDR3 is CASSIDPPRGFQDYGYTF. The CDR3 DNA is TGTGCCAGTAGTATAGACCCTCCCAGGGGTTTTCAGGACTATGGCTACACCTTC.

V is TRBV7-2 and J is TRBJ2-3, with 11 bases aligning to TRBD2. The ends lost 3 bases at V and 2 bases at J; junction bases unmatched: 4. Germline CDR1 SGHTA, CDR2 FQGNSA. This CDR3 spans 16 amino acids. The CDR3 spells CASSFTSGGYTDTQYF. CDR3 coding DNA: TGTGCCAGCAGCTTCACTAGCGGGGGATACACAGATACGCAGTATTTT.

The genes are TRBV21-1 and TRBJ1-3. TRBV21-1 corresponds to a pseudogene. This CDR3 is built from 15 residues. For the CDR3, the DNA is TGTGCCAGCAGCAAAGCGAATGATAGTTGTAGAACCATATATTTT. This codes for CASSKANDSCRTIYF.

The genes are TRBV3-1 (or the pseudogene TRBV3-2) and TRBJ1-1, with 8 bases that match TRBD1. The germline V gene encodes CDR1 LGHDT and CDR2 YNNKEL (reference sequence). This CDR3 has 18 amino acids. With V trimmed by 4 bases and J by 5 bases, 18 bases remained unmatched. CDR3 bases: TGTGCCAGCAGCCCTACTACAGGGGGGGAGAGGAATTGTACTGAAGCTTTCTTT. Residues: CASSPTTGGERNCTEAFF.